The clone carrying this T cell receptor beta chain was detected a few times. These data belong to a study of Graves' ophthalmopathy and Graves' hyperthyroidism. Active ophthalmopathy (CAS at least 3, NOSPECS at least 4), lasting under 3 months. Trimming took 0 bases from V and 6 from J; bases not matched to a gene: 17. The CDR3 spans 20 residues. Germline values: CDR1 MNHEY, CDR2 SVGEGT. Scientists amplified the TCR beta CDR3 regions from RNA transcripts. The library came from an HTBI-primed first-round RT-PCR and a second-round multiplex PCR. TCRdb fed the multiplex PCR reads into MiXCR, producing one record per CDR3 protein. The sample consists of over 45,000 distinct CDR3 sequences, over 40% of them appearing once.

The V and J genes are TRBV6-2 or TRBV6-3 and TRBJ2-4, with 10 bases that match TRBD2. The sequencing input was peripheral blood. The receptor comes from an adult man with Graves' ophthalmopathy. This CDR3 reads CASSYSGTGSSGGRRNIQYF. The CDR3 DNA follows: TGTGCCAGCAGTTACTCGGGAACAGGGTCTAGCGGGGGACGCCGAAACATTCAGTACTTC.